Each of the 3 T cell receptor beta chains below was sequenced from the same sample in a study of T cell changes during pregnancy in multiple sclerosis. TCRdb keeps only in-frame clones here, not all; method: immunoSEQ multiplex PCR. This table holds about 60,000 clones, around 93% found once. Sequenced material: CD4+ T cells from peripheral blood mononuclear cells, taken in the first trimester of pregnancy. These receptor sequences come from a female donor with multiple sclerosis, enrolled in a pregnancy study.

The chain has TRBV30 and TRBJ1-6; D might be TRBD1 (5 bases). V lost 2 bases, J lost 0 bases, and 11 bases lay in between. Germline CDR1 GTSNPN, CDR2 SVGIG (reference sequence). The CDR3 covers 16 residues. The CDR3 DNA is TGTGCCTGGAGTCCCAGACAGAGCTCCTATAATTCACCCCTCCACTTT. Its translation: CAWSPRQSSYNSPLHF.

The chain is built from TRBV7-2 and TRBJ2-7; TRBD2 matches at 8 bases. Losses at the gene ends were 5 bases for V and 2 bases for J; bases not matched to a gene: 5. The V gene's germline CDR1 is SGHTA and CDR2 FQGNSA. The CDR3 consists of 14 residues. CDR3 nucleotides: TGTGCCAGCAGCGTAGAGCGGGGGCCCTACGAGCAGTACTTC. It specifies CASSVERGPYEQYF.

This clone was seen once. This chain uses TRBV29-1 with TRBJ1-2; TRBD1 aligns across 7 bases. The CDR3 covers 13 residues. With 5 bases clipped from V and 5 bases from J, the junction kept 8 bases outside the gene matches. Looked up from germline, CDR1 is SQVTM and CDR2 is ANQGSEA. CDR3 amino acids: CSVNDRASYGYTF. DNA for the CDR3: TGCAGCGTTAATGACAGGGCGTCGTATGGCTACACCTTC.